The T cell receptor beta chain described here comes from a study of cytomegalovirus exposure and HLA in healthy donors (dated by TCRdb to about 2017). With regard to the full study: An earlier analysis of more than 550 of the donors reported 276 Gb of sequence data and 95 million to 120 million unique TCR beta sequences obtained from some 200 million T cells. An early release that covered some 640 HLA-typed donors contained around 300 gigabases of sequencing data and tens of millions of unique TCR sequences. Of the roughly 430 genotyped donors, approximately 80% fell in the genetic ancestry cluster associated with self-reported Caucasian donors. The aim of the study was to test whether cataloging public T cell receptors could identify signatures of past pathogen exposure. The study profiled the T cell repertoires of more than 500 subjects by immunosequencing and related them to cytomegalovirus serostatus. A separate validation cohort of about 110 different subjects was used in addition to the roughly 720-subject first cohort. To predict cytomegalovirus infection status, the study brought together high-throughput TCR immunosequencing, statistical association of individual TCRs with disease status, and machine learning. In a later analysis, previously published TCR beta repertoires from several hundred donors were re-analyzed and high-resolution HLA genotyping was added so that TCR occurrence patterns could be studied. The later analysis used no new phenotypic data to find candidate immune exposures, relying instead on TCR beta sequences and their occurrence across donors. In an earlier analysis of a few hundred of the donors, high-throughput TCR beta sequencing was used to judge whether each TCR beta V gene segment behaved as functional or pseudogenic. Donor age, sex, ethnicity and CMV serostatus were compiled alongside the repertoire data. A later genetic analysis used genome-wide SNP genotypes for about 65% of the 666 donors, treating that subset as a discovery cohort. Every discovery cohort repertoire had been produced on one sequencing platform. Both class I and class II loci were covered by HLA typing, at four-digit resolution. Typing coverage differed by locus: A, B, C, DRB1 and DQB1 were typed in roughly 620-640 donors, DQA1 in 500 to 550, DPA1 in nearly 610, and DPB1 in 450 to 480. About 5 DR-DQ haplotypes were handled as single units for association and clustering, since linkage in the cohort was strong. Among roughly 400 genotyped donors of the cohort, an average of approximately 250,000 unique TCR beta nucleotide sequences were sequenced per donor, around 20% of them non-productive.

Results and caveats for the whole study, not just this receptor: The study listed 164 TCR beta chains as associated with cytomegalovirus. Correlated functional status among segregating V segments might be attributable to linkage disequilibrium, but an unknown experimental factor could not be ruled out. In a later analysis, HLA-associated TCR beta chains were found to be more clonally expanded and to have lower generation probabilities than equally common non-associated chains. A later analysis found that TCR association rates varied across HLA loci, with DRB1 alleles showing the most associated TCRs and HLA-C alleles the fewest. In vitro tests confirmed that a few of the cytomegalovirus-associated TCR beta chains recognize cytomegalovirus antigens. In this cohort, only TCR beta chains were sequenced, and detectable features were limited by the absence of alpha or paired-chain data. A group of highly shared sequence variants was considered likely to be a technical artifact of the sequencing pipeline. When HLA alleles, especially DR and DQ, strongly co-occurred, TCR associations were difficult to assign to individual alleles. According to the authors, the approach could potentially be generalized to other disease states and immunological phenotypes. While some public TCRs were present in many individuals, most TCR sequences turned up only very rarely across donors. In a later analysis, several top co-occurrence clusters were reported to appear linked to parvovirus B19, influenza, CMV and Epstein-Barr virus. The only immune exposure information available for the cohort was CMV serostatus. Because the 87-base-pair reads could not distinguish some IMGT-functional V segments, including TRBV6-2 and TRBV6-3, those segments were excluded. In an earlier analysis of 587 of the donors, most TCR beta V segments were observed in productive rearrangements about 87% or about 30% of the time, broadly matching IMGT annotations. Because some donors lacked HLA typing at each locus, the association tests relied only on the typed subset. The presence/absence analyses assumed that sequencing depth was roughly uniform across donors, and that assumption may not be true. Compared with the approximately 720-donor mean, donors in an Asian-associated ancestry cluster had fewer N-insertions in productive TCRs, according to a later genetic analysis. In a later genetic analysis, a missense DCLRE1C variant was associated with V-gene and J-gene trimming of TCR beta chains, and the association was replicated in an independent cohort. Cytomegalovirus status was reported to be diagnosed by the classifier with high specificity and sensitivity in both the original and validation cohorts. A further reported finding was that TCR beta sequences accurately predicted the HLA-A and HLA-B alleles for most subjects in the first cohort. Over 15 rarely observed V segments, including chromosome 9 orphons, were excluded from the earlier analysis of about 500 of the donors because counts were too low. According to a later analysis, most CMV-associated TCR beta chains appeared to be HLA-restricted, and the HLA associations seemed to be driven largely by CMV exposure. Specific HLA alleles were associated with 16,951 TCR beta sequences at a false discovery rate of 0.05 in a later analysis.

The library was generated by the immunoSEQ multiplex PCR assay. For the multiplex PCR, a mixture combining 60 forward primers for TCR Vbeta segments and 13 reverse primers for TCR Jbeta segments was used. The CDR3 region of rearranged TCR beta genes was amplified from genomic DNA by a multiplex PCR assay. Amplified TCR beta libraries were sequenced as 87-base-pair reads on the Illumina HiSeq System. The original methods were these. In a later analysis, tens of millions of unique TCR beta chains were counted across the 500 to 700 repertoires, and approximately 11 million of these chains were shared by at least two donors. A nearest-neighbor algorithm error-corrected the raw reads and collapsed the reads into unique sequences, merging closely related sequences to remove PCR and sequencing errors. To assign V, D and J gene segments, CDR3 sequences were aligned to IMGT reference sequences. For a sequence to be retained, a match of at least six nucleotides to both a V gene segment and a J gene segment was required. Rearrangements were classified as productive when the CDR3 lacked stop codons and remained in frame with V and J, and all other rearrangements were classified as non-productive. CDR3 was defined according to IMGT convention as the region running from the second conserved V-encoded cysteine to the conserved J-encoded phenylalanine. In an earlier analysis of approximately 500 of the donors, sequences lacking an unambiguous match to a single V gene segment were excluded. An earlier analysis of just under 600 of the donors called V segments functional above 56.7% productive rearrangements and segregating when the between-donor standard deviation exceeded 5%. To diagnose cytomegalovirus status from the catalog of TCR beta chain sequences, a statistical classification framework was built. V and J gene assignment, in a later analysis, came from comparing TCR nucleotide sequences with IMGT/GENE-DB human TR gene sequences. In a later analysis, CDR3 sequences and most-parsimonious VDJ recombination scenarios were assigned using the TCRdist pipeline. In a later analysis, every TCR beta chain was defined by the combination of its CDR3 amino acid sequence and its V-gene family, and reads without a unique V-gene family were dropped. As a way to deal with suspected cross-contamination and a sequencing artifact, a later analysis dropped 592 nucleotide sequences that were highly shared and had low generation probability. A later analysis calculated a clonal expansion index for each public chain from normalized within-repertoire ranks of inferred template counts. In a later analysis, generation probabilities were computed with a VDJ recombination model fitted to out-of-frame rearrangements, and the resulting probabilities were checked against IGoR. In a later analysis, hypergeometric tests were used to score TCR-TCR, TCR-HLA and TCR-CMV co-occurrence, with a repertoire-size bias correction applied to TCR pairs. To estimate false discovery rates, a later analysis permuted the HLA or CMV assignments 20 times. A later analysis grouped co-occurring TCRs with DBSCAN, adding TCRdist sequence similarity when clustering within HLA-allele-positive subsets. Co-occurrence clustering excluded repertoires with fewer than 30,000 or more than 120,000 public chains, plus five with anomalous nucleotide sharing. TCRdb retrieved this table from immuneACCESS and kept in-frame rearrangements only. Not all clones are present; in checked studies, unresolved V genes account for under half, and no reason is known for the remainder. For V, J and clone size, that table is used; D and trimming come from the DNA. For this sample the table gives 140,000 or so clones, of which roughly 80% were detected only once. In total, the top ten clones hold more than 4% of the sample.

As regards this clone: Its binding antigen is unknown. Base quality data are lacking; no much larger clone is found one base away.

The cohort was made up of approximately 700 healthy bone marrow donors. Cohort members were all nominally healthy when sampled, although unrecorded immune exposures were likely present. The donor was CMV seropositive and was included in the group of approximately 310 seropositive cohort members. Each donor provided a peripheral blood sample, and peripheral blood mononuclear cells were used for TCR beta sequencing. The Qiagen DNeasy Blood Extraction Kit was used to extract genomic DNA from the blood cell samples. Deletion took 4 bases off V and 0 bases off J, with a span of 16 bases between the germline ends. Inclusive of the bounding cysteine and phenylalanine, the CDR3 is 17 residues long. This entry keeps only the CDR3 DNA: 51 bases, framed from base 1. CDR1 SGDLS and CDR2 YYNGEE were looked up in the germline V gene.

The sequence was obtained from a woman aged 40 to 49 in good health and CMV-seropositive. The chain joins TRBV9 to TRBJ2-2; perhaps TRBD2 is the D gene, with 6 bases matching. The sample comprised PBMCs. The DNA reads as follows: TGTGCCAGCAGCTCCTGGGGGGTCTTATCGAACACCGGGGAGCTGTTTTTT. Translated, this gives CASSSWGVLSNTGELFF.